This TCR beta chain was obtained from a study of blood T cell repertoires in COVID-19. Looking at the study overall: Acute and convalescent COVID-19 specimens originated in the United States, Italy and Spain. Sample material is recorded as cDNA or gDNA derived from T cells, B-cell-depleted T cells, or PBMCs.

Germline CDR1 is MDHEN and CDR2 is SYDVKM. The V gene lost 6 bases and the J gene lost 0 bases, with 16 bases spanning the gap. The CDR3 runs to 16 residues. Per the original data handling: Quantification of nucleated cells was approximated via reference gene primer amplification. The table came from immunoSEQ multiplex PCR; TCRdb's copy has only in-frame clones and leaves some out. V and J calls plus clone size are reproduced from that table; the DNA served to infer D and trimming. Of 95,000 to 110,000 clones listed, just over 90% were seen once; the top ten hold more than 0.9%. The sample taken for sequencing was peripheral blood. The TCR was taken from a woman aged 30 to 39 with acute or convalescent COVID-19. The genes are TRBV28 and TRBJ2-3; no definite D call. Here the CDR3 reads CASRYSPTLSTDTQYF. Written as DNA, the CDR3 is TGTGCCAGCAGGTACAGCCCCACCCTTAGCACAGATACGCAGTATTTT. Supplemented by reference TRBV28 and TRBJ2-3, the full variable domain reads DVKVTQSSRYLVKRTGEKVFLECVQDMDHENMFWYRQDPGLGLRLIYFSYDVKMKEKGDIPEGYSVSREKKERFSLILESASTNQTSMYLCASRYSPTLSTDTQYFGPGTRLTVL.